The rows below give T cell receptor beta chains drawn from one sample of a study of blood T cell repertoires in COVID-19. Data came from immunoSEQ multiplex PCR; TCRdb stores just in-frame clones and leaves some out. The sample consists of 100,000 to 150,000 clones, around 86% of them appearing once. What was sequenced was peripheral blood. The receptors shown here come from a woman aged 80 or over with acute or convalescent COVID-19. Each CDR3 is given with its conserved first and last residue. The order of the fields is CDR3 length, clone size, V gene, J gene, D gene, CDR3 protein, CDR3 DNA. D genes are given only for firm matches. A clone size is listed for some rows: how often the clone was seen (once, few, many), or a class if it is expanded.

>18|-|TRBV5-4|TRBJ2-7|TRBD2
CASSHGRTSGGRSYEQYF
TGTGCCAGCAGCCATGGCAGGACTAGCGGGGGGAGGTCCTACGAGCAGTACTTC
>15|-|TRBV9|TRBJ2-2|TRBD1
CASSVQDRGLRELFF
TGTGCCAGCAGCGTACAGGACAGGGGGCTTAGGGAGCTGTTTTTT
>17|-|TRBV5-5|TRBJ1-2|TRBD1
CASSLDPGQRANYGYTF
TGTGCCAGCAGCTTGGATCCGGGACAGAGAGCTAACTATGGCTACACCTTC
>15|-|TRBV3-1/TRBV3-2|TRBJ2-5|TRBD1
CASRGQGIAQETQYF
TGTGCCAGCAGAGGACAGGGAATCGCCCAAGAGACCCAGTACTTC
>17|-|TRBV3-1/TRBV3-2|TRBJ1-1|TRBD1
CASSPRMRQGAPAEAFF
TGTGCCAGCAGCCCGAGGATGAGGCAGGGGGCTCCGGCTGAAGCTTTCTTT
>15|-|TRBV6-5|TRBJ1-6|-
CASSYSPRGNSPLHF
TGTGCCAGCAGTTACTCACCTCGGGGGAATTCACCCCTCCACTTT
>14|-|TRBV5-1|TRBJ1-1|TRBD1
CASSLGQTGTEAFF
TGCGCCAGCAGTCTGGGACAGACGGGCACTGAAGCTTTCTTT
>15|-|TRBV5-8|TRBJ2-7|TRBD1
CASSRTGSGSYEQYF
TGTGCCAGCAGCCGGACAGGGTCCGGATCGTACGAGCAGTACTTC
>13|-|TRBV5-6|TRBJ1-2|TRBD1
CASSLDRGAGYTF
TGTGCCAGCAGCTTGGACAGGGGAGCTGGCTACACCTTC
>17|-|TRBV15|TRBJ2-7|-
CATSRVPRSPTTYEQYF
TGTGCCACCAGCAGAGTGCCTCGATCGCCAACTACCTACGAGCAGTACTTC
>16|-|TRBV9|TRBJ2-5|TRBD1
CASSVRVGQALETQYF
TGTGCCAGCAGCGTCCGCGTAGGACAGGCCCTAGAGACCCAGTACTTC
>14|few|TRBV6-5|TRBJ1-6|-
CASSRQSYNSPLHF
TGTGCCAGCAGCCGACAGTCCTATAATTCACCCCTCCACTTT
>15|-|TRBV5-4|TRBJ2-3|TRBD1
CASSRRDRAEDTQYF
TGTGCCAGCAGCCGACGGGACAGGGCCGAAGATACGCAGTATTTT
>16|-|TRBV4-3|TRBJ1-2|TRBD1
CASSHSGTGGIYGYTF
TGCGCCAGCAGCCACTCCGGGACAGGGGGGATTTATGGCTACACCTTC
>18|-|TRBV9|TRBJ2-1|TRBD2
CASSSQSLGGGSYNEQFF
TGTGCCAGCAGCTCCCAATCCTTGGGGGGGGGCTCCTACAATGAGCAGTTCTTC
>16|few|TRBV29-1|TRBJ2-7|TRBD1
CSVESGGTGGGYEQYF
TGCAGCGTTGAAAGTGGTGGGACAGGGGGGGGCTACGAGCAGTACTTC
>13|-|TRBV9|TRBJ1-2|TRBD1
CASSLHQGDGYTF
TGTGCCAGCAGCCTTCACCAGGGGGATGGCTACACCTTC
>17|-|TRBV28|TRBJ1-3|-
CASSLRGRTYSGNTIYF
TGTGCCAGCAGTTTAAGGGGGAGAACCTACTCTGGAAACACCATATATTTT
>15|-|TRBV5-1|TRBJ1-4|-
CASRPQQSISGKLFF
TGCGCCAGCAGACCCCAGCAGTCAATTTCCGGGAAACTGTTTTTT
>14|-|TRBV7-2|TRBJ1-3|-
CASSLAGRKNTIYF
TGTGCCAGCAGCTTAGCGGGCAGGAAAAACACCATATATTTT
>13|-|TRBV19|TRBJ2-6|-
CASRFGGANVLTF
TGTGCCAGTAGGTTCGGTGGGGCCAACGTCCTGACTTTC
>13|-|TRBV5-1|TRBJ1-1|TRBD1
CASSVGQGSEAFF
TGCGCCAGCAGCGTGGGACAGGGGAGTGAAGCTTTCTTT